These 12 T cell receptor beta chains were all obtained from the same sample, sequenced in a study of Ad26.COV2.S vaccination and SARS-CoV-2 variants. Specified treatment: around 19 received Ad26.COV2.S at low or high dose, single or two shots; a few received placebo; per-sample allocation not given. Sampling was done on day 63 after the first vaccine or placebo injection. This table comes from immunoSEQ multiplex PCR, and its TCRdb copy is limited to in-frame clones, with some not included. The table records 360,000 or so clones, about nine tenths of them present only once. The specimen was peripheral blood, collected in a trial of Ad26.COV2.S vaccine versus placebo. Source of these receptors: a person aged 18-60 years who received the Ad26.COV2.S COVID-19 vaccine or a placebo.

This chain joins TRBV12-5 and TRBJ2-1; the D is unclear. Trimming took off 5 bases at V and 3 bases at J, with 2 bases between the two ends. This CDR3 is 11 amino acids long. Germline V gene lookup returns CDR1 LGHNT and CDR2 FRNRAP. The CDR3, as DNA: TGTGCTAGTGGTCTCTACAATGAGCAGTTCTTC. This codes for CASGLYNEQFF.

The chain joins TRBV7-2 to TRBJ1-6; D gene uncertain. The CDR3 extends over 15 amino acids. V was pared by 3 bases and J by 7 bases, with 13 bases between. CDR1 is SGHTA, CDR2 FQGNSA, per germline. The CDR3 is CASSFGVSLNSPLHF. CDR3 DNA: TGTGCCAGCAGCTTCGGGGTTTCTCTGAATTCACCCCTCCACTTT.

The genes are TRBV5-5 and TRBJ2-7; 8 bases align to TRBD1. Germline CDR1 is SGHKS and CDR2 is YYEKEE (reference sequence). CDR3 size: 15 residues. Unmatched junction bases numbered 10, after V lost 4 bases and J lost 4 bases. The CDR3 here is CASSTDRGSMYEQYF. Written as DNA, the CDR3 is TGTGCCAGCAGCACTGACAGGGGCAGTATGTACGAGCAGTACTTC.

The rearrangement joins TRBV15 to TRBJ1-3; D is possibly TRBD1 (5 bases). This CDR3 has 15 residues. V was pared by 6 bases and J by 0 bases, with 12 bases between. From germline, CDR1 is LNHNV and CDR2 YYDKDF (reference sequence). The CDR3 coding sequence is TGTGCCACCAGAAGGGGACCGAGCTCTGGAAACACCATATATTTT. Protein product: CATRRGPSSGNTIYF.

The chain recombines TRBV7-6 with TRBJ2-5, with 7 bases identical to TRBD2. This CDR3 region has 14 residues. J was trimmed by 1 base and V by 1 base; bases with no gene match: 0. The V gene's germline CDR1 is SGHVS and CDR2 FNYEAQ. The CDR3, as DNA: TGTGCCAGCAGCTTAGGGGGGGGCCAAGAGACCCAGTACTTC. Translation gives CASSLGGGQETQYF.

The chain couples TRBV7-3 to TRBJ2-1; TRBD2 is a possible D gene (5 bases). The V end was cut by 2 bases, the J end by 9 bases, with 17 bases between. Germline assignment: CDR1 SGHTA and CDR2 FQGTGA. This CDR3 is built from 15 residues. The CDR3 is CASSLSAGTSVEQFF. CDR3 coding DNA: TGTGCCAGCAGCTTATCGGCGGGTACCTCAGTTGAGCAGTTCTTC. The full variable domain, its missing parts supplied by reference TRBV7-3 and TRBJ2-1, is GAGVSQTPSNKVTEKGKYVELRCDPISGHTALYWYRQSLGQGPEFLIYFQGTGAADDSGLPNDRFFAVRPEGSVSTLKIQRTERGDSAVYLCASSLSAGTSVEQFFGPGTRLTVL.

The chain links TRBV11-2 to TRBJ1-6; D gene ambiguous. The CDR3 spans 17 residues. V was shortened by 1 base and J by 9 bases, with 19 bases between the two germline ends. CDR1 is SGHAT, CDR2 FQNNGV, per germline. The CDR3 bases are TGTGCCAGCAGCTTAGCCACCGGGGAGGCTTTTAGTTCACCCCTCCACTTT. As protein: CASSLATGEAFSSPLHF.

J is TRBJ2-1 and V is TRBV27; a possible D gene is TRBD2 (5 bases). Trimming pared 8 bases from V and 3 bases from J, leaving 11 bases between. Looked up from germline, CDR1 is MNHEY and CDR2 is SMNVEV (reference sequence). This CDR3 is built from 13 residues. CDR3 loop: CASGRQDYNEQFF. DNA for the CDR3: TGTGCCAGCGGGAGACAAGACTACAATGAGCAGTTCTTC.

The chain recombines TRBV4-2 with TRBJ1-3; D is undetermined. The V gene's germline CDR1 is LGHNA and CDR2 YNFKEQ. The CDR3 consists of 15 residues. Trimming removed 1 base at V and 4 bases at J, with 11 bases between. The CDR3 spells CASSQAGPGGNTIYF. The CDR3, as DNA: TGTGCCAGCAGCCAAGCCGGCCCTGGGGGAAACACCATATATTTT.

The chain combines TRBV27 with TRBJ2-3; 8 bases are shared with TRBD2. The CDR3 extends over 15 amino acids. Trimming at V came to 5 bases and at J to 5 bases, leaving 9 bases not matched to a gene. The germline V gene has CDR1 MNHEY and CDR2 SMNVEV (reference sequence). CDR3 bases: TGTGCCAGCAGTCCCATAGCGGGGTGGGAAGATACGCAGTATTTT. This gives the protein CASSPIAGWEDTQYF.

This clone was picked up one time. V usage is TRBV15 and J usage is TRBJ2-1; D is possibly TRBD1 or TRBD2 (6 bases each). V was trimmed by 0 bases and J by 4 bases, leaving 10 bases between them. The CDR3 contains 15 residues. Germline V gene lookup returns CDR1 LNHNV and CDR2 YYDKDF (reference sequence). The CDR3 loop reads CATSREPGAYNEQFF. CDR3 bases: TGTGCCACCAGCAGAGAACCGGGGGCGTACAATGAGCAGTTCTTC.

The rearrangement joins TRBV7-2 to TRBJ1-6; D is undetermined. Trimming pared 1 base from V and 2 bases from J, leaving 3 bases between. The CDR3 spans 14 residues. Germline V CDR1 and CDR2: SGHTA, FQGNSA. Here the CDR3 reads CASSLDPYNSPLHF. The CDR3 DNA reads TGTGCCAGCAGCTTAGATCCCTATAATTCACCCCTCCACTTT.